These 10 T cell receptor beta chains share one sample of origin, sequenced in a study of T cells in women clearing cervical HPV infection. Repertoires were generated with immunoSEQ multiplex PCR, while TCRdb's copy carries only in-frame clones and drops some. Its table lists 20,000 to 25,000 clones. Sequencing used blood buffy coat. These receptors were obtained from a woman between 18 and 70 years old with a cervical HPV16 infection that either progressed to CIN3+ or cleared (not recorded which).

About this clone: The CDR3 end lies 3 residues beyond the end of the read and is filled in from the germline J gene. J is TRBJ2-7 and V is TRBV6-4; 11 nucleotides agree with TRBD2. The CDR3 has 16 residues. Germline trimming cut 8 bases from V and 3 bases from J; bases unmatched to any gene: 12. Germline CDR1 and CDR2: MRHNA and SNTAGT. The CDR3 bases that were read are TGTGCCAGCGTAACTAGCGGGGGCCTCGATATCTACGAG. Translating it yields CASVTSGGLDIYE. The whole CDR3 protein is CASVTSGGLDIYEQYF.

A note on this clone: The read ends 3 residues shy of where the CDR3 ends; the end is completed using the germline J gene. The J gene is TRBJ1-5, the V gene TRBV19; 10 nucleotides agree with TRBD1. V dropped 4 bases and J dropped 2; count of bases not matched to a gene: 17. The germline V gene encodes CDR1 LNHDA and CDR2 SQIVND (reference sequence). This CDR3 is 20 amino acids long. The CDR3 region is CASSTPPTGGYRLRNQPQHF. Incomplete CDR3 DNA: TGTGCCAGTAGTACCCCCCCGACAGGGGGCTATCGGTTACGCAATCAGCCC.

With respect to this clone: The CDR3 extends 3 residues past the end of the read, so its final part is completed from the germline J gene. J is TRBJ1-1 and V is TRBV29-1; D is uncertain. CDR1 is SQVTM and CDR2 is ANQGSEA in the germline V gene. The germline V and J ends were trimmed by 3 bases and 5 bases, with 19 bases remaining between them. This CDR3 comprises 15 residues. CDR3 bases read: TGCAGCGTTGACCGGGGTGATTTGATCCGGACTGAA. Encoded protein: CSVDRGDLIRTE. The whole CDR3 protein is CSVDRGDLIRTEAFF.

A remark on this clone: The read ends 3 residues before the CDR3 terminus; that terminus is restored from the germline J gene. This sequence joins TRBV6-2 or TRBV6-3 and TRBJ1-2; D unresolved. With 7 bases removed from V and 3 bases from J, the gap between germline ends came to 9 bases. CDR1 and CDR2 (germline): MNHEY, SVGEGT. There are 12 residues in the CDR3. The CDR3 bases that were read are TGTGCCAGCACCCCCGGGGACTATGGC. This codes for CASTPGDYG. The CDR3 as a whole reads CASTPGDYGYTF.

As regards this clone: At one of its ends the junction is not consistent with the germline gene, which may arise from a read error. The read stops 3 residues short of the end of the CDR3; the missing end is completed from the germline J gene. V usage is TRBV7-6 and J usage is TRBJ2-5; 11 nucleotides line up with TRBD2. Germline V gene lookup returns CDR1 SGHVS and CDR2 FNYEAQ. The CDR3 runs to 16 residues. The covered CDR3 bases are TGTGCCAGCAGCTTAGGACTAGCGGGAACCCAAGATACC. It codes for CASSLGLAGTQDT. The complete CDR3 reads CASSLGLAGTQDTQYF.

Comment on this clone: The CDR3 end is not reached by the read, which stops 3 residues before it; the germline J gene fills it in. The V and J genes are TRBV20-1 and TRBJ2-5; 15 nucleotides agree with TRBD2. CDR3 length: 18 residues. The germline V gene encodes CDR1 DFQATT and CDR2 SNEGSKA (reference sequence). Trimming removed 5 bases from V and 4 bases from J; junction bases left unmatched: 14. CDR3 region: CSADGTSGRTRQGETQYF. The CDR3 DNA, read in part, is TGCAGTGCTGACGGGACTAGCGGGAGGACACGACAGGGAGAGACC.

Comments on this clone: The read finishes 3 residues shy of the CDR3 end, and the germline J gene is used to complete it. The chain joins TRBV18 to TRBJ1-6; TRBD1 agrees at 9 bases. The V segment lost 1 base and the J segment 6 bases; nucleotides outside the gene matches: 4. Germline values: CDR1 KGHSH, CDR2 LQKENI. This CDR3 has 16 amino acids. Here the CDR3 reads CASSPLPGQGNSPLHF. The DNA read from the CDR3 is TGTGCCAGCTCACCACTTCCGGGACAGGGTAATTCACCC. The full variable domain, rest sourced from reference TRBV18 and TRBJ1-6, is NAGVMQNPRHLVRRRGQEARLRCSPMKGHSHVYWYRQLPEEGLKFMVYLQKENIIDESGMPKERFSAEFPKEGPSILRIQQVVRGDSAAYFCASSPLPGQGNSPLHFGNGTRLTVT.

Worth noting for this clone: Coverage ceases 3 residues before the CDR3 finishes, and the germline J gene fills in the end. The V call is TRBV19, the J call TRBJ2-7, with D unclear. The CDR3 extends over 15 amino acids. The V gene lost 7 bases and the J gene lost 3 bases, with 19 bases spanning the gap. CDR1 LNHDA and CDR2 SQIVND come from the germline V gene (reference sequence). This CDR3 reads CASKVNVAQYYEQYF. The sequenced CDR3 bases are TGTGCCAGTAAAGTTAACGTGGCACAGTACTACGAG. The whole variable domain, filled in from reference TRBV19 and TRBJ2-7, reads DGGITQSPKYLFRKEGQNVTLSCEQNLNHDAMYWYRQDPGQGLRLIYYSQIVNDFQKGDIAEGYSVSREKKESFPLTVTSAQKNPTAFYLCASKVNVAQYYEQYFGPGTRLTVT.

On this clone itself: The CDR3 extends 3 residues past the end of the read, so its final part is completed from the germline J gene. The V and J genes are TRBV5-1 and TRBJ2-3; 8 bases agree with TRBD2. This CDR3 comprises 13 residues. CDR1 is SGHRS and CDR2 is YFSETQ in the germline V gene. With V trimmed by 6 bases and J by 3 bases, 3 bases remained unmatched. The CDR3 sequence is CASKPSGTDTQYF. Incomplete CDR3 DNA: TGCGCCAGCAAGCCTAGCGGGACAGATACG.

For this clone: The read finishes 3 residues shy of the CDR3 end, and the germline J gene is used to complete it. This chain connects TRBV19 to TRBJ2-7, with D tentatively TRBD2 (6 bases). Trimming shortened V by 2 bases and J by 4 bases, and 15 bases separated the two germline ends. Germline V gene data show CDR1 as LNHDA and CDR2 as SQIVND (reference sequence). CDR3 length: 15 residues. CDR3 sequence: CASSITGGGQYEQYF. Incomplete CDR3 DNA: TGTGCCAGTAGTATAACCGGGGGAGGACAATACGAG.